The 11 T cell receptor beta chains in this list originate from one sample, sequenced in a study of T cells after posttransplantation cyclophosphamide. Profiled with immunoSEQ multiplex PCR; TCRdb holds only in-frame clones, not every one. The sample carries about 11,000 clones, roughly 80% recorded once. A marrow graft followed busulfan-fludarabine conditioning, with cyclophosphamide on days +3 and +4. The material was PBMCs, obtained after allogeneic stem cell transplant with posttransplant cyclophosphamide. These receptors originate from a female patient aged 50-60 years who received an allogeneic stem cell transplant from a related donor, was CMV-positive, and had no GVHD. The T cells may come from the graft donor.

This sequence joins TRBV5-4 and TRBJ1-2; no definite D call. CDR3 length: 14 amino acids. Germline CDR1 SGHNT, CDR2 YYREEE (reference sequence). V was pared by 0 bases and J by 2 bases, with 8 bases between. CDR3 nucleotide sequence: TGTGCCAGCAGCTTGGTCGGTACCAACTATGGCTACACCTTC. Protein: CASSLVGTNYGYTF.

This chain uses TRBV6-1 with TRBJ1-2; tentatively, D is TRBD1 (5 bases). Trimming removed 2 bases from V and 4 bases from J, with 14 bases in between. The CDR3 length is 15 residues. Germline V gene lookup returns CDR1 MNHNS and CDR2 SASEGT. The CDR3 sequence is CASSEFPGISYGYTF. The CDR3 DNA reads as TGTGCCAGCAGTGAATTTCCAGGGATCAGCTATGGCTACACCTTC.

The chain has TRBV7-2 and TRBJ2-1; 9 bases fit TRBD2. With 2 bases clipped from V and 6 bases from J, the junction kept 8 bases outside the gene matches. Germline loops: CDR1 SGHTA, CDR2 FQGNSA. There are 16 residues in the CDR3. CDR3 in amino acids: CASSLRGGGAVNEQFF. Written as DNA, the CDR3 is TGTGCCAGCAGCTTAAGGGGCGGGGGGGCTGTCAATGAGCAGTTCTTC.

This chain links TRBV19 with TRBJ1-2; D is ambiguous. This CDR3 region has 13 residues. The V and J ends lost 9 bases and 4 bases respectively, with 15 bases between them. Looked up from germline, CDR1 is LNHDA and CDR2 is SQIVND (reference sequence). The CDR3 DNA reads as TGTGCCAGCTGGCCGGGGTCCCTCTATGGCTACACCTTC. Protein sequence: CASWPGSLYGYTF.

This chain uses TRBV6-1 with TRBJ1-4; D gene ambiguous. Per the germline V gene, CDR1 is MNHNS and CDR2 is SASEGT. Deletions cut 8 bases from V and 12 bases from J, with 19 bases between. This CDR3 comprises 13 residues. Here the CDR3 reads CASQQAEGVELFF. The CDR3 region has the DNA TGTGCCAGCCAGCAGGCAGAGGGTGTGGAACTGTTTTTT.

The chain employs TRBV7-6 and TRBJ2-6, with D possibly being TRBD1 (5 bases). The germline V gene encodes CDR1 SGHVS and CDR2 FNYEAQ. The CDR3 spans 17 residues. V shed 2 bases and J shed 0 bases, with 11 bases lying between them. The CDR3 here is CASSLKGPSSGANVLTF. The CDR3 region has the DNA TGTGCCAGCAGCTTAAAGGGGCCCAGCTCTGGGGCCAACGTCCTGACTTTC.

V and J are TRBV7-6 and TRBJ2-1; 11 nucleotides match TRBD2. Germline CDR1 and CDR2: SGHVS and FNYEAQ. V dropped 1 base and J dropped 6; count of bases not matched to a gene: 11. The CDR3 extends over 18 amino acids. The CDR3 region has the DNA TGTGCCAGCAGCTTAGTATCGGGTAGCGGGGGGGCCTTCAATGAGCAGTTCTTC. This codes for CASSLVSGSGGAFNEQFF. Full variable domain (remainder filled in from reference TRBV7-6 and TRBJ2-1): GAGVSQSPRYKVTKRGQDVALRCDPISGHVSLYWYRQALGQGPEFLTYFNYEAQQDKSGLPNDRFSAERPEGSISTLTIQRTEQRDSAMYRCASSLVSGSGGAFNEQFFGPGTRLTVL.

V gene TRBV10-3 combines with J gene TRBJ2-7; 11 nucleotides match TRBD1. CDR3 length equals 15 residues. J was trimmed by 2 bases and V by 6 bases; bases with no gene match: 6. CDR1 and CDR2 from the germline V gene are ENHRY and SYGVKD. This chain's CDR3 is CAIRAGTGGTYEQYF. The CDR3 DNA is TGTGCCATCAGGGCAGGGACAGGGGGAACCTACGAGCAGTACTTC.

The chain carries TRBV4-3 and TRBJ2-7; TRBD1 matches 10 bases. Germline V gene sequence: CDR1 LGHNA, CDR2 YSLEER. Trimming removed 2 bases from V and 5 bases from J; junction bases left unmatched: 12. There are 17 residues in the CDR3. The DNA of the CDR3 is TGCGCCAGCAGCCAACGTCATCCGGGACAGGGGATTAACGAGCAGTACTTC. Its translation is CASSQRHPGQGINEQYF.

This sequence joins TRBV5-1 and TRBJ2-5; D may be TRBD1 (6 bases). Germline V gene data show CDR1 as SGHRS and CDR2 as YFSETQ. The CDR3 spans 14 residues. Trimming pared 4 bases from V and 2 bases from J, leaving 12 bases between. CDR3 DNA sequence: TGCGCCAGCAGCGGATTGACAGGACAAGAGACCCAGTACTTC. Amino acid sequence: CASSGLTGQETQYF.

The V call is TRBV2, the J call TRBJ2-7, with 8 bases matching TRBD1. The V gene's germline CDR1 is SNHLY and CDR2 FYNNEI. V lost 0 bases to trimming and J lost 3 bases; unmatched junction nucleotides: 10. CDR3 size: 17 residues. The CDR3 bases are TGTGCCAGCAGTGAAGCGCTTTGGACAGGGATAAACTACGAGCAGTACTTC. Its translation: CASSEALWTGINYEQYF.